The clone carrying this TCR beta chain was seen a few times. Its antigen is as yet unknown. The sample originates from a study of vaccination and CD4 T cells after COVID-19. TCRdb processed the PCR reads anew with MiXCR; each CDR3 protein has one entry. Counted here are 31,000 or so distinct CDR3 sequences, approximately 49% occurring once; the ten biggest clones make up about 5.3%. Study-level results: Early timepoints after natural infection were not analyzed in these convalescent patients.

Stated time point: late sampling 161 to 241 days after vaccination in a few convalescent patients. This TCR was recovered from a human donor who had recovered from COVID-19. Source: CD4+ T cells from blood, taken about 7 months after SARS-CoV-2 vaccination.

CDR3 loop: CSARLSLETNSPLHF. DNA for the CDR3: TGCAGTGCTAGACTCTCTTTGGAGACAAATTCACCCCTCCACTTT. The V and J genes are TRBV20-1 and TRBJ1-6; no reliable D call. From germline, CDR1 is DFQATT and CDR2 SNEGSKA (reference sequence). Trimming pared 2 bases from V and 7 bases from J, leaving 15 bases between. The CDR3 covers 15 residues.